These 5 T cell receptor beta chains were sequenced from one sample in a study of blood T cell repertoires in COVID-19. Using immunoSEQ multiplex PCR, the repertoire was profiled, and TCRdb retains in-frame clones only, with some absent. This table has around 97,000 clones, approximately 82% appearing once. Sequenced material: peripheral blood. The receptors were sampled from a man between 70 and 80 years old with acute or convalescent COVID-19.

This clone was recorded only once. This chain links TRBV30 with TRBJ2-1; D unclear. Trimming took 1 base from V and 0 from J, leaving 13 bases between them. CDR3 length: 16 residues. The V gene's germline CDR1 is GTSNPN and CDR2 SVGIG (reference sequence). The CDR3 DNA sequence: TGTGCCTGGAGTGGATCCGCGGAGAGCTCCTACAATGAGCAGTTCTTC. It codes for CAWSGSAESSYNEQFF.

This clone was observed once. The V call is TRBV4-2, the J call TRBJ2-3, with 13 nucleotides matching TRBD2. Trimming removed 2 bases from V and 11 bases from J; junction bases left unmatched: 25. CDR1 and CDR2 from the germline V gene are LGHNA and YNFKEQ. The CDR3 loop spans 21 amino acids. The CDR3 sequence is CASSQRGDSVDRTSGREKQYF. The CDR3 DNA sequence: TGTGCCAGCAGCCAAAGAGGGGACAGTGTGGACAGGACTAGCGGGAGAGAAAAGCAGTATTTT.

The chain combines TRBV5-1 with TRBJ2-7; 7 bases map to TRBD1. CDR1 SGHRS and CDR2 YFSETQ come from the germline V gene. CDR3 length: 15 amino acids. Trimming cost V 7 bases and J 7 bases; bases outside gene matches: 17. The chain's CDR3 is CASRDRTRGVGEQYF. Here the CDR3 DNA reads TGCGCCAGCCGGGACAGAACACGGGGAGTCGGTGAGCAGTACTTC.

This sequence joins TRBV3-1 (or the pseudogene TRBV3-2) and TRBJ2-1; 7 nucleotides line up with TRBD2. V was pared by 0 bases and J by 6 bases, with 11 bases of the junction left unmatched. Germline V gene sequence: CDR1 LGHDT, CDR2 YNNKEL (reference sequence). The length of the CDR3 is 17 residues. The DNA for the CDR3 is TGTGCCAGCAGCCAAGACTCTAGCGGAGGCCGGGGCAATGAGCAGTTCTTC. Amino acid sequence: CASSQDSSGGRGNEQFF.

This clone was seen only a few times. This chain links TRBV5-1 with TRBJ1-1; 8 bases line up with TRBD1. The V and J ends lost 3 bases and 9 bases, in that order; junction bases with no gene match: 10. This CDR3 region has 14 residues. Germline V gene sequence: CDR1 SGHRS, CDR2 YFSETQ. The CDR3 region has the DNA TGCGCCAGCAGCTCCCTGACAGGGGAACAACAAGCTTTCTTT. It encodes CASSSLTGEQQAFF. Looking up the rest from reference TRBV5-1 and TRBJ1-1 gives the full variable domain: KAGVTQTPRYLIKTRGQQVTLSCSPISGHRSVSWYQQTPGQGLQFLFEYFSETQRNKGNFPGRFSGRQFSNSRSEMNVSTLELGDSALYLCASSSLTGEQQAFFGQGTRLTVV.